Listed below are T cell receptor beta chains from one sample, sequenced in a study of blood T cell repertoires in COVID-19. Only in-frame clones appear in the TCRdb table, and some are missing; sequencing was by immunoSEQ multiplex PCR. The profile shows about 49,000 clones, 60% to 80% of them singletons. Sequenced sample: peripheral blood. These receptor sequences come from a man aged 70 or older with active or convalescent COVID-19. The CDR3 runs from the conserved cysteine through the conserved F or W. Each record gives: J gene, clone size, V gene, D gene, CDR3 protein, CDR3 DNA. A D gene is named only where the DNA matches it firmly. Not all rows give a size; the values are once, few, many and, for expanded clones, a class.

TRBJ1-4 | . | TRBV11-2 | . | CASSFTATNEKLFF | TGTGCCAGCAGCTTCACTGCAACTAATGAAAAACTGTTTTTT
TRBJ1-6 | . | TRBV7-9 | . | CASSLVGESPLHF | TGTGCCAGCAGCTTAGTTGGGGAGTCACCCCTCCACTTT
TRBJ2-5 | . | TRBV6-5 | TRBD1 | CASSYSRDRGRETQYF | TGTGCCAGCAGTTACTCGAGGGACAGGGGGCGAGAGACCCAGTACTTC
TRBJ1-1 | . | TRBV28 | . | CASSLGGSANTEAFF | TGTGCCAGTAGTTTAGGTGGCAGTGCGAACACTGAAGCTTTCTTT
TRBJ2-2 | once | TRBV30 | TRBD2 | CAWELAGGGLFF | TGTGCCTGGGAACTAGCGGGGGGGGGTCTGTTTTTT
TRBJ2-2 | few | TRBV7-2 | TRBD2 | CASSRGVSGTGGELFF | TGTGCCAGCAGCCGCGGGGTTAGCGGGACCGGCGGGGAGCTGTTTTTT
TRBJ2-1 | once | TRBV7-3 | . | CASSLTPGVSGEQFF | TGTGCCAGCAGCCTCACCCCGGGGGTTTCGGGTGAGCAGTTCTTC
TRBJ2-3 | . | TRBV7-2 | TRBD2 | CASSWGGPRDTQYF | TGTGCCAGCAGCTGGGGAGGGCCCAGAGATACGCAGTATTTT
TRBJ1-1 | . | TRBV3-1/TRBV3-2 | . | CASSHRWDKHEAFF | TGTGCCAGCAGCCACCGGTGGGACAAGCATGAAGCTTTCTTT
TRBJ2-3 | . | TRBV5-6 | TRBD1 | CASSGTASTDTQYF | TGTGCCAGCAGCGGGACAGCTAGCACAGATACGCAGTATTTT
TRBJ2-5 | . | TRBV6-5 | . | CASSRDFSKTQYF | TGTGCCAGCAGTAGGGACTTCAGCAAGACCCAGTACTTC
TRBJ2-3 | . | TRBV19 | . | CASQGLSGSTDTQYF | TGTGCCAGCCAAGGGCTTAGCGGATCCACAGATACGCAGTATTTT
TRBJ2-5 | . | TRBV19 | . | CASKNTGTSVMYF | TGTGCCAGTAAGAACACCGGGACTTCAGTGATGTACTTC
TRBJ1-1 | . | TRBV19 | TRBD1 | CASSKRDRGPEAFF | TGTGCCAGTAGTAAGAGAGACAGGGGCCCTGAAGCTTTCTTT
TRBJ2-7 | . | TRBV5-1 | TRBD1 | CASSPGTAYEQYF | TGCGCCAGCAGCCCCGGGACAGCCTACGAGCAGTACTTC
TRBJ1-5 | once | TRBV27 | TRBD1 | CASRRTGVSNQPQHF | TGTGCCAGCAGGCGGACAGGGGTCAGCAATCAGCCCCAGCATTTT
TRBJ1-2 | . | TRBV11-2 | TRBD1 | CASSFNTEQGAYYGYTF | TGTGCCAGCAGCTTCAACACCGAACAGGGGGCGTATTATGGCTACACCTTC
TRBJ2-1 | once | TRBV29-1 | . | CSGSTSSYNEQFF | TGCAGCGGCTCGACTAGCTCCTACAATGAGCAGTTCTTC
TRBJ2-7 | few | TRBV11-3 | TRBD1 | CASSMGQTYEQYF | TGTGCCAGCAGCATGGGACAGACCTACGAGCAGTACTTC
TRBJ1-1 | . | TRBV3-1/TRBV3-2 | TRBD1 | CASGGQGAGVQAFF | TGTGCCAGCGGAGGACAGGGGGCTGGAGTTCAGGCTTTCTTT
TRBJ1-5 | few | TRBV23-1 | TRBD1 | CASSQYPGQGALGQPQHF | TGCGCCAGCAGTCAATATCCGGGACAGGGGGCTCTGGGTCAGCCCCAGCATTTT
TRBJ1-4 | . | TRBV19 | TRBD1 | CASRDRGQGEKLFF | TGTGCCAGTAGGGACAGGGGGCAAGGTGAAAAACTGTTTTTT
TRBJ1-4 | few | TRBV19 | . | CASTIRGMGKLFF | TGTGCCAGTACAATTAGGGGTATGGGAAAACTGTTTTTT
TRBJ2-5 | . | TRBV19 | TRBD2 | CASRTSGSPQETQYF | TGTGCCAGTAGGACTAGCGGGAGCCCACAAGAGACCCAGTACTTC